This T cell receptor beta chain was recovered during a study of identical twins. Study conclusions and caveats: Insertions were fewer in abundant cord blood beta clonotypes, whereas memory repertoires showed none of this pattern. Conclusions leaned on cross-sectional statistical analysis and did not track the same donors over time.

The CDR3 loop spans 14 amino acids. Germline V CDR1 and CDR2: MNHNS, SASEGT. V lost 7 bases to trimming and J lost 4 bases, with 16 bases between them. TCRdb redid the calling of the 5' RACE reads with MiXCR, one entry per CDR3 protein. This table has around 280,000 distinct CDR3 sequences, approximately 8.5% appearing once. In the case of this clonotype: Its matching antigen is unknown.

The data also belong to a second study, concerning yellow fever vaccine responses in identical twins.

The chain is built from TRBV6-1 and TRBJ1-1, with D possibly being TRBD1 (6 bases). This receptor was taken from a woman between 18 and 29 years old in good health. The sample comprised memory (CD45RO+) T cells sorted from blood. The CDR3 bases are TGTGCCAGCAACCCACAGGGAGGTGGCACTGAAGCTTTCTTT. This sequence encodes CASNPQGGGTEAFF.